The present entry profiles one TCR beta chain with its context. The specificity of this receptor is unknown. Qualities for individual bases were not recorded, and no much larger clone is one base off. The sample comes from a study of T cell changes during pregnancy in multiple sclerosis (dated by TCRdb to between 2018 and 2020). Broadly, across the study: Changes in the T cell repertoire over the course of pregnancy were examined in this study in women with multiple sclerosis.

The library was generated by the immunoSEQ multiplex PCR assay. As stored in TCRdb, this immuneACCESS dataset retains in-frame rearrangements with V and J assigned. A fraction of the clones does not appear; measured against another copy, unresolved V genes explain less than half of the discrepancy, and the remainder lacks a known reason. The sample contains around 35,000 clones, about 91% of them found a single time. 0.35% to 0.45% of the sample is held by the ten biggest clonotypes. In the germline V gene, CDR1 corresponds to WSHSY and CDR2 to SAAADI. Trimming leaves V shorter by 10 bases and J shorter by 5 bases, with the junction holding 3 bases beyond the gene matches. From its cysteine to its phenylalanine, the CDR3 spans 12 amino acids. The only DNA kept is the CDR3, 36 bases in frame from the first base.

The sample in question was CD4+ T cells from peripheral blood mononuclear cells, obtained in the third trimester of pregnancy. This sequence was found in a female donor in good health, enrolled as a control in a pregnancy study. The sequence joins TRBV10-2 to TRBJ1-4; the junction holds 8 bases that match TRBD1. The DNA sequence reads TGCGCCACCCGGGACAGGAATGAAAAACTGTTTTTT. It is translated as CATRDRNEKLFF.